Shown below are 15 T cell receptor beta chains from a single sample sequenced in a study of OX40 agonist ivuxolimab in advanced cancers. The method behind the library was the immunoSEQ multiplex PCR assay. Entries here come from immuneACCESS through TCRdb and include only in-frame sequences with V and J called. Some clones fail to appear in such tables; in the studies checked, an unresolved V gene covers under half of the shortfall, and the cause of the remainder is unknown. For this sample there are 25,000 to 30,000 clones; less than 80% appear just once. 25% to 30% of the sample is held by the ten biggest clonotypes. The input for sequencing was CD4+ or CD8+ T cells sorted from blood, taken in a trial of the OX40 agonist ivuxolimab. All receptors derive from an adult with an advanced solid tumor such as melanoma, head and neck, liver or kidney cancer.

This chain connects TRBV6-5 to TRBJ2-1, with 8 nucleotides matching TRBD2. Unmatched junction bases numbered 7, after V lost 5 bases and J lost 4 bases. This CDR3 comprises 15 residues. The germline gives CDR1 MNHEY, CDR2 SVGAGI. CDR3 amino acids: CASSTGLVTYNEQFF. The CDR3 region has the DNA TGTGCCAGCAGTACGGGACTAGTCACATACAATGAGCAGTTCTTC.

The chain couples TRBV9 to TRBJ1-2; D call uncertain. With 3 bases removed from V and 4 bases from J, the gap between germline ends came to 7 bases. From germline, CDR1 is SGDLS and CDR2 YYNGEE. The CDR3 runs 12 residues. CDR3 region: CASSGNRYGYTF. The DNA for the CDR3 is TGTGCCAGCAGCGGCAACCGCTATGGCTACACCTTC.

CDR3 bases: TGTGCCAGCAGCCCCTGGTACTATTCCTACGAGCAGTACTTC. Encoded protein: CASSPWYYSYEQYF. The rearrangement joins TRBV11-2 to TRBJ2-7; the D is unclear. Germline V CDR1 and CDR2: SGHAT, FQNNGV. This CDR3 contains 14 residues. The V end lost 5 bases, the J end lost 1 base, and 12 bases lay between the germline ends. Variable domain in full (rest from reference TRBV11-2 and TRBJ2-7): EAGVAQSPRYKIIEKRQSVAFWCNPISGHATLYWYQQILGQGPKLLIQFQNNGVVDDSQLPKDRFSAERLKGVDSTLKIQPAKLEDSAVYLCASSPWYYSYEQYFGPGTRLTVT.

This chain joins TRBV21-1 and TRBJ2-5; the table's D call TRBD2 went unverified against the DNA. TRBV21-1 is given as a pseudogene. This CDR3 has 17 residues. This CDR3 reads CASSGLPGLAGGETQYF. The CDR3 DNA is TGTGCCAGCAGCGGGTTACCGGGACTAGCGGGAGGGGAGACCCAGTACTTC.

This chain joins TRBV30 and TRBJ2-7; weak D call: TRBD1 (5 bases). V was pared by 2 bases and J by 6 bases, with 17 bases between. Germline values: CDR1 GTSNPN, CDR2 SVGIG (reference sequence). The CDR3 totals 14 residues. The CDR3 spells CAWSIRGQSFEQYF. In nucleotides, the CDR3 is TGTGCCTGGAGTATAAGGGGTCAGAGTTTCGAGCAGTACTTC.

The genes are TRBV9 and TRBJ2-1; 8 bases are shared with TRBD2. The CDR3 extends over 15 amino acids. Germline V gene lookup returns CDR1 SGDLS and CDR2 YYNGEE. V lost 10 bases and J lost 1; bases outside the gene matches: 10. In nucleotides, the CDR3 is TGTGCCTCCAGACCGGGCGGGGGGTCCTACAATGAGCAGTTCTTC. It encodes CASRPGGGSYNEQFF.

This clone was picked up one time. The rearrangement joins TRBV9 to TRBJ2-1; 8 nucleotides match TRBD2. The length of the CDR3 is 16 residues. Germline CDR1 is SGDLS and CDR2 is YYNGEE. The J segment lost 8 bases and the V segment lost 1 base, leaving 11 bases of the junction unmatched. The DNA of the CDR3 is TGTGCCAGCAGCGTATCAACGAGCGGGAGTTTCGATGAGCAGTTCTTC. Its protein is CASSVSTSGSFDEQFF.

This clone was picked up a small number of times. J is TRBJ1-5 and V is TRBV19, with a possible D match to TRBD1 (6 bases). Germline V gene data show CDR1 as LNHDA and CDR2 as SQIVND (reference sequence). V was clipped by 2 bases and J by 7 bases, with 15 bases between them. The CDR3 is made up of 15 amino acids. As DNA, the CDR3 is TGTGCCAGTAGTATATCCTCAGGGGATGGACAGCCCCAGCATTTT. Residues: CASSISSGDGQPQHF.

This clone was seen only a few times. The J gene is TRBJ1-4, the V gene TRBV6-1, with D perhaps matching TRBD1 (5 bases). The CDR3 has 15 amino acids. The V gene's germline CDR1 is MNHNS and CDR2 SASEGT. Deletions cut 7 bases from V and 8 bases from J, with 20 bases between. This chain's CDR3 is CASTPGLSSGEKLFF. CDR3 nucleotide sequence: TGTGCCAGCACCCCGGGACTCTCTTCAGGGGAAAAACTGTTTTTT.

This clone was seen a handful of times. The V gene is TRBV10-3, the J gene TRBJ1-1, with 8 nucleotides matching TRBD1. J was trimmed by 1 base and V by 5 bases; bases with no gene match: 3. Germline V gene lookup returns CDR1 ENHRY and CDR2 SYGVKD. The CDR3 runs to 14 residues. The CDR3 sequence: CAISSQGENTEAFF. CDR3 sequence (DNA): TGTGCCATCAGTTCACAGGGGGAGAACACTGAAGCTTTCTTT.

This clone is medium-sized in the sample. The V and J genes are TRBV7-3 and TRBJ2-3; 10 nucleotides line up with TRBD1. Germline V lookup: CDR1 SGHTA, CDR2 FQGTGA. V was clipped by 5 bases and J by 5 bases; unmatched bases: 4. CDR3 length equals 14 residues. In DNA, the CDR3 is TGTGCCAGCAGCCCACGGACAGGGGGAGATACGCAGTATTTT. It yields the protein CASSPRTGGDTQYF. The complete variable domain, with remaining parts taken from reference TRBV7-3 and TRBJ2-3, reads GAGVSQTPSNKVTEKGKYVELRCDPISGHTALYWYRQSLGQGPEFLIYFQGTGAADDSGLPNDRFFAVRPEGSVSTLKIQRTERGDSAVYLCASSPRTGGDTQYFGPGTRLTVL.

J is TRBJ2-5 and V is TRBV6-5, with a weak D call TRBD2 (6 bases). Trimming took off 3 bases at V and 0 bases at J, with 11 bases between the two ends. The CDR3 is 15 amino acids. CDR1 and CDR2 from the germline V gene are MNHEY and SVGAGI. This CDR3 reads CASSYWWGDQETQYF. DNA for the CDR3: TGTGCCAGCAGTTATTGGTGGGGGGACCAAGAGACCCAGTACTTC.

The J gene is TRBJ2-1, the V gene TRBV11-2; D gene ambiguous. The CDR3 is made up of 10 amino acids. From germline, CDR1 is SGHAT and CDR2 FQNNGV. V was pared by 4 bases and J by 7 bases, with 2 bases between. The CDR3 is CASSSNEQFF. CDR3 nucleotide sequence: TGTGCCAGCAGCTCGAATGAGCAGTTCTTC.

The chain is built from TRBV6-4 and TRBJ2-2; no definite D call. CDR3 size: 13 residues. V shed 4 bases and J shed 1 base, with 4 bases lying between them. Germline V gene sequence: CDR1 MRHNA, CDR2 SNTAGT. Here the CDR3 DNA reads TGTGCCAGCAGTGGAGGGAACACCGGGGAGCTGTTTTTT. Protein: CASSGGNTGELFF.

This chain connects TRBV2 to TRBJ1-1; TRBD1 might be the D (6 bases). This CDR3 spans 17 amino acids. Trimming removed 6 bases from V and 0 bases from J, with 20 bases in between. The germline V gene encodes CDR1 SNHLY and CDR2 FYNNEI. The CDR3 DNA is TGTGCCAGCAGGGGGACAAGCTACGCCCTCATGAACACTGAAGCTTTCTTT. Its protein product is CASRGTSYALMNTEAFF.